The clone carrying this T cell receptor beta chain was detected a few times. Its antigen is as yet unknown. This record belongs to a study of T cells in Graves' hyperthyroidism and ophthalmopathy. Patients aged 18 to 65 had newly diagnosed hyperthyroidism lasting under 2 months. Clinical symptoms, serum thyroxine, TRAb, thyroid ultrasound and orbital computed tomography established diagnosis. Germline lookup yields CDR1 MNHNS and CDR2 SASEGT. The ends lost 5 bases at V and 3 bases at J; junction bases unmatched: 7. The CDR3 loop spans 16 amino acids. TCR beta CDR3 region amplification was performed from RNA transcripts. During a first-round RT-PCR of the TCR CDR3, the HTBI primer set was used. Via MiXCR, TCRdb re-called the multiplex PCR reads, giving one row per CDR3 protein. This sample has 350,000 to 400,000 distinct CDR3 sequences, with approximately 15% found just once. General study results and limits: Most thyroid clonotypes that were expanded above 0.001 also turned up in blood.

Sequenced input: blood. The source of this sequence is a woman aged 55-75 years with Graves' hyperthyroidism. This rearrangement joins TRBV6-1 to TRBJ1-6, with 7 bases lining up with TRBD1. The CDR3 coding sequence is TGTGCCAGCAGTAAACCGGGACAGAGCTATAATTCACCCCTCCACTTT. Protein product: CASSKPGQSYNSPLHF.